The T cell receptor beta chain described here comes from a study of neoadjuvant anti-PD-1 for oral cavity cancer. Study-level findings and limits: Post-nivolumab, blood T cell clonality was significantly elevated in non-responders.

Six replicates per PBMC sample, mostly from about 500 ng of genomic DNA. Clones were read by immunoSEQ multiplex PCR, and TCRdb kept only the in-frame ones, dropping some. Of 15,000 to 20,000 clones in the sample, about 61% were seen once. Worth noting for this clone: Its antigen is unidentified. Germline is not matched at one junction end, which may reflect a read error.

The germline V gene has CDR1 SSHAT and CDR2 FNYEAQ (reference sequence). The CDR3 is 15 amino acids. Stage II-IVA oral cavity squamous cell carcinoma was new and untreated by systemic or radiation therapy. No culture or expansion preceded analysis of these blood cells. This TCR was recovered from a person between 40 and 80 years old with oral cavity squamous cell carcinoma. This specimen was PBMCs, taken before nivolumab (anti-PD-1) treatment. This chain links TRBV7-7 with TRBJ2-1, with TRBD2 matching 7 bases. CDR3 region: CASSPTSAEYNEQFF. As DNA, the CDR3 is TGTGCTAGCAGCCCTACTAGCGCAGAGTACAATGAGCAGTTCTTC.